This TCR beta chain was recovered during a study of cytomegalovirus exposure and HLA in healthy donors (dated by TCRdb to the late 2010s). Notes on the research overall: A later analysis indicated that the 130 or so validation repertoires were generated on the platform also employed for the approximately 700 repertoires of the first cohort. The study combined high-throughput TCR immunosequencing, statistical association of individual TCRs with disease status, and machine learning to predict cytomegalovirus infection status. In addition to the first cohort of approximately 670 subjects, a separate validation cohort of 100 to 150 different subjects was used. The study aimed to test whether cataloging public T cell receptors could reveal signatures of past pathogen exposure. Here is what the overall study found, with its caveats: The classifier was reported to diagnose cytomegalovirus status with high specificity and sensitivity in both the original and validation cohorts. In a later analysis, TCRs clustered in the first cohort were found to also tend to co-occur in the roughly 110 validation repertoires, with 90% to 95% of cluster scores above 0. A later analysis lacked HLA typing for the validation cohort, so it scored co-occurrence in that cohort across all 120 or so repertoires. A few of the identified cytomegalovirus-associated TCR beta chains were confirmed in vitro to be specific for cytomegalovirus antigens. According to the authors, the approach could potentially be generalized to other disease states and immunological phenotypes. The study gave a list of under 200 TCR beta chains associated with cytomegalovirus. Most TCR sequences were observed very rarely across donors, whereas some public TCRs were present in many individuals.

The library relied on the immunoSEQ multiplex PCR assay. The paper's data handling went like this. To diagnose cytomegalovirus status from the catalog of TCR beta chain sequences, a statistical classification framework was built. In its TCRdb copy, this immuneACCESS table keeps in-frame sequences only and misses some clones. Where compared with another copy, unresolved V genes explain less than half of these, and the others have no known cause. Clonal size and the V and J genes are those of that table, whereas D and trimming came from the DNA. This sample gives 150,000 to 160,000 clones in total; around 84% of them show up just once. Together, the top ten hold roughly 2.1% of the sample. The donors were included in the validation cohort of over a hundred subjects, a group kept apart from the roughly 610-subject first cohort. Comments on this clone: The clone's antigen remains unknown. Nothing much larger sits one base from this clone, and base qualities are not available. Other DNA sequences in the sample encode the same CDR3.

The cysteine opens and the phenylalanine closes a CDR3 of 12 amino acids. The retained sequence is limited to the CDR3, 36 bases, with the frame set at the first base. The germline V gene encodes CDR1 SQVTM and CDR2 ANQGSEA. The trim is 2 bases for V and 3 bases for J, with a gap of 8 bases between the germline ends. The sequenced material came from PBMCs. The sequence was obtained from a human donor in good health. The chain joins TRBV29-1 to TRBJ2-7; the D gene is perhaps TRBD2, from 6 matching bases. The CDR3 in this case is CSVELADYEQYF. The bases read TGCAGCGTTGAATTAGCGGACTACGAGCAGTACTTC.